This record covers a single T cell receptor beta chain. As yet, its antigen is unknown. These data originate in a study of cytomegalovirus exposure and HLA in healthy donors. On the study more broadly: When 300 to 500 donors were genotyped, roughly 82% of them were found to fall in the Caucasian-associated ancestry cluster.

PCR primers comprised 60 Vbeta and 13 Jbeta primers. Sequencing used immunoSEQ multiplex PCR; TCRdb keeps in-frame clones, though not all of them. The sample shows roughly 110,000 clones, 82% of them seen only once. Whole-study findings and limits: Excluded were some V segments that proved indistinguishable, including TRBV6-2 and TRBV6-3. Rare sequences made up most TCRs, while some public TCRs were found in many donors. Among the sequence variants, a highly shared cluster was likely an artifact of sequencing.

There are 11 residues in the CDR3. Trimming took 6 bases from V and 8 from J, leaving 13 bases between them. CDR1 is SQVTM, CDR2 ANQGSEA, per germline. The specimen was PBMCs. The clonotype was recovered from a man under 40 in good health and CMV-seropositive. J is TRBJ1-2 and V is TRBV29-1, with a weak D call TRBD1 (6 bases). Written as DNA, the CDR3 is TGCAGCGTCGGACAGCAGAAGGGCTACACCTTC. It codes for CSVGQQKGYTF.